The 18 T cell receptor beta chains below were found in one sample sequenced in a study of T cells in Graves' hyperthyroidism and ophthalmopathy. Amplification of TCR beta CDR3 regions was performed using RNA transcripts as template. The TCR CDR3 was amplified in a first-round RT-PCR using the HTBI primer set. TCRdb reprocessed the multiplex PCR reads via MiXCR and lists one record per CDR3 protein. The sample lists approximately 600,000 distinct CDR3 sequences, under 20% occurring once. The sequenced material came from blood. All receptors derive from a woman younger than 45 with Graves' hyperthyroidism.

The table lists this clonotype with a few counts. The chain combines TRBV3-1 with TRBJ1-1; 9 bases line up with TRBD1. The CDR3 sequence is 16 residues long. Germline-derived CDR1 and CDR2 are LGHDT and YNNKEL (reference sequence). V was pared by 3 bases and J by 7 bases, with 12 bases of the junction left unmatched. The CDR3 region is CASSQVLPGTGSEAFF. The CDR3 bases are TGTGCCAGCAGCCAGGTGCTACCCGGGACAGGGAGTGAAGCTTTCTTT.

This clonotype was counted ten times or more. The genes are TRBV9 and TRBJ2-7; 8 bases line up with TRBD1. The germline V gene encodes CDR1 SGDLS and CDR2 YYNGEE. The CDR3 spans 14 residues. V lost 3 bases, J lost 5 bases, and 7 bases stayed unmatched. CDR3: CASSGNRGRNEQYF. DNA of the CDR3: TGTGCCAGCAGCGGCAACAGGGGGAGGAACGAGCAGTACTTC.

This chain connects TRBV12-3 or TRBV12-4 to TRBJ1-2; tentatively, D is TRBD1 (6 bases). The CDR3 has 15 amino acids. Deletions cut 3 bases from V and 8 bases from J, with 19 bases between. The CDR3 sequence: CASSFIGPGEGGYTF. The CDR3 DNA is TGTGCCAGCAGTTTTATCGGACCAGGGGAGGGGGGCTACACCTTC.

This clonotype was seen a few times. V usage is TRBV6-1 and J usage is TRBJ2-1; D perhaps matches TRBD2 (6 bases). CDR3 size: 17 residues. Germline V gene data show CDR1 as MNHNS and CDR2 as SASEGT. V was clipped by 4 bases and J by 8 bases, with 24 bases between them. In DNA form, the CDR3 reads TGTGCCAGCAGTGTCACGCCCCCCTGGCGGGATGGGGATGAGCAGTTCTTC. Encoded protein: CASSVTPPWRDGDEQFF.

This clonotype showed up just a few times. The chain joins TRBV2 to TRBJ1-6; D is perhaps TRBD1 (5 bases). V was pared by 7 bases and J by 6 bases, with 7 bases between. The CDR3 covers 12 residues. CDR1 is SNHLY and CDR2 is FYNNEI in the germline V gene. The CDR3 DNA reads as TGTGCCAGCATAGACAGTAATTCACCCCTCCACTTT. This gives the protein CASIDSNSPLHF. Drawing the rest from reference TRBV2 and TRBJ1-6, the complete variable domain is EPEVTQTPSHQVTQMGQEVILRCVPISNHLYFYWYRQILGQKVEFLVSFYNNEISEKSEIFDDQFSVERPDGSNFTLKIRSTKLEDSAMYFCASIDSNSPLHFGNGTRLTVT.

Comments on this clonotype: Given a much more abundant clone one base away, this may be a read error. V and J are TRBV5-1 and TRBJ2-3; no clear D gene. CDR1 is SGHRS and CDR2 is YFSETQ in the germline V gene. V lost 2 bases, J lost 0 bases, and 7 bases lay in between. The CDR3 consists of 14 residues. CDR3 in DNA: TGCGCCAGCAGCTTCAGGTACAGCACAGATACGCAGTATTTT. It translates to CASSFRYSTDTQYF.

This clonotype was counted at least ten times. The CDR3: CASKGDYEQYF. CDR3 nucleotides: TGTGCCAGCAAAGGGGACTACGAGCAGTACTTC. The chain is built from TRBV28 and TRBJ2-7; D is possibly TRBD1 (5 bases). This CDR3 comprises 11 residues. Looked up from germline, CDR1 is MDHEN and CDR2 is SYDVKM. V dropped 7 bases and J dropped 3 bases, with 7 bases sitting between them. Filled out from reference TRBV28 and TRBJ2-7, the complete variable domain reads DVKVTQSSRYLVKRTGEKVFLECVQDMDHENMFWYRQDPGLGLRLIYFSYDVKMKEKGDIPEGYSVSREKKERFSLILESASTNQTSMYLCASKGDYEQYFGPGTRLTVT.

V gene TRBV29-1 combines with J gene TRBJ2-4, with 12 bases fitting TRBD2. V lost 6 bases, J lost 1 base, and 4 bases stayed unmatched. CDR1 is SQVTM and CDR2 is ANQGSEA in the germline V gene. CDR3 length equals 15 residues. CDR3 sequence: CSVWTSGIAKNIQYF. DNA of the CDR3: TGCAGCGTCTGGACTAGCGGGATTGCCAAAAACATTCAGTACTTC.

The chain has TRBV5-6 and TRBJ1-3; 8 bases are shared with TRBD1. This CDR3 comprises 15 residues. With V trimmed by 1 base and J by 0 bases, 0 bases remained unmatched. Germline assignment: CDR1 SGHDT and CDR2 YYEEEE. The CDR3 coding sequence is TGTGCCAGCAGCTTGCAGGGGGCCTCTGGAAACACCATATATTTT. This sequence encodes CASSLQGASGNTIYF.

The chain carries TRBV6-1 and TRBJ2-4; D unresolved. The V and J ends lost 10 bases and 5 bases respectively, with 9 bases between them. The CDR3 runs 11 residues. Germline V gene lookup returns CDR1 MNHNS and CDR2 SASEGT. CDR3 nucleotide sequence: TGTGCCATATCGGTCGAAAACATTCAGTACTTC. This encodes CAISVENIQYF.

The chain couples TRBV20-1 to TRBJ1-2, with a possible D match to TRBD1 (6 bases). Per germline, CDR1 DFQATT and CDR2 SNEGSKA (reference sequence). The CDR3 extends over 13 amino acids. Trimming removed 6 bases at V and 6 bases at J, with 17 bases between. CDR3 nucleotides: TGCAGTGCCACGGTGGGGGGCGCCGATGGCTACACCTTC. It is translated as CSATVGGADGYTF.

CDR3 in DNA: TGCGCCAGCAGTGTCCCCGGCGGGAGGAGCCATGAGCAGTTCTTC. It translates to CASSVPGGRSHEQFF. V and J are TRBV10-1 and TRBJ2-1; TRBD2 matches 8 bases. Germline V lookup: CDR1 WNHNN, CDR2 SYGVQD (reference sequence). CDR3 length: 15 amino acids. Germline trimming cut 4 bases from V and 8 bases from J; bases unmatched to any gene: 10.

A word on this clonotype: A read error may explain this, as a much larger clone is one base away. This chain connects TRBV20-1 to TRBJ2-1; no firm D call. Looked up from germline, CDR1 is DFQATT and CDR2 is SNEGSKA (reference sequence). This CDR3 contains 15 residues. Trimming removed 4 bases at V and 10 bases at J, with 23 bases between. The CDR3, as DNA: TGCAGTGCTAAAACTACCTACACGCCAACCTACGAGCAGTTCTTC. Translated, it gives CSAKTTYTPTYEQFF.

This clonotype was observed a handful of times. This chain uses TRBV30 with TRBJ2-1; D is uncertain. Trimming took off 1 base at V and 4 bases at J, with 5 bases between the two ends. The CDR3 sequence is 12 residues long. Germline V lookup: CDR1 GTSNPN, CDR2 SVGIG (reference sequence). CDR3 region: CAWSAYYNEQFF. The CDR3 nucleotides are TGTGCCTGGAGTGCGTATTACAATGAGCAGTTCTTC.

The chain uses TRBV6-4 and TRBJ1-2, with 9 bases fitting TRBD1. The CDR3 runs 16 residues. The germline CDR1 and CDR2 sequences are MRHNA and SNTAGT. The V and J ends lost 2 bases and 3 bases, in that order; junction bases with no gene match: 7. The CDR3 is CASSDTGGAGHYGYTF. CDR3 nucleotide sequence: TGTGCCAGCAGTGACACAGGGGGCGCGGGTCACTATGGCTACACCTTC.

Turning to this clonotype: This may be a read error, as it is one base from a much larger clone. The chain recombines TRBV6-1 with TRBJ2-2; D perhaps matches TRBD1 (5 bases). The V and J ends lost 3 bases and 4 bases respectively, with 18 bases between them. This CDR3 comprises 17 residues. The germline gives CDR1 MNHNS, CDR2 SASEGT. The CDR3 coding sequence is TGTGCCAGCAGTGACGAGGTGGCAGGGCCTAGCACCGGGGAGCTGTTTTTT. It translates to CASSDEVAGPSTGELFF.

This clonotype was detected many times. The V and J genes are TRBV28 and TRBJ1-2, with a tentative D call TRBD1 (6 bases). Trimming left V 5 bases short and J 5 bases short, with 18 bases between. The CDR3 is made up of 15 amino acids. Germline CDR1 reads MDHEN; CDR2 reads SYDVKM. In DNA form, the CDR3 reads TGTGCCAGCAGTCTACCACCACAGGGAGAATATGGCTACACCTTC. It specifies CASSLPPQGEYGYTF.

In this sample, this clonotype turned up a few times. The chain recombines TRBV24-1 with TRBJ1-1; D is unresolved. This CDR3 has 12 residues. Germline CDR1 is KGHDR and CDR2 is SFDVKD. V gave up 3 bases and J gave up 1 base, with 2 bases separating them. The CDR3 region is CATSDANTEAFF. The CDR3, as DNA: TGTGCCACCAGTGATGCGAACACTGAAGCTTTCTTT.